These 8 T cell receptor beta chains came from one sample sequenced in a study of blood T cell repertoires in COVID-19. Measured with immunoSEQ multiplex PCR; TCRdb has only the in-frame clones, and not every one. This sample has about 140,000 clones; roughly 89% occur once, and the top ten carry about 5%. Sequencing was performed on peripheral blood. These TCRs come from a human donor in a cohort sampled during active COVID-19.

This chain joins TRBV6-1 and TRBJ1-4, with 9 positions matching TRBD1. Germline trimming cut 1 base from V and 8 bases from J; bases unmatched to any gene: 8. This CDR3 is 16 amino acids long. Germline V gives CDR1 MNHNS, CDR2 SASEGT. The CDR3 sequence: CASSEGWDRVREKLFF. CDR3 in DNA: TGTGCCAGCAGTGAAGGATGGGACAGGGTACGCGAAAAACTGTTTTTT.

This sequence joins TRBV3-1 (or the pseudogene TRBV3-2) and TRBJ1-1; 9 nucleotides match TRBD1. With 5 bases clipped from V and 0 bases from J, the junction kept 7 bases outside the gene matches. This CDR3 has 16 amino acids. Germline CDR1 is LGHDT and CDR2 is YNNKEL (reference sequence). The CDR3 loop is CASSYRDRVMNTEAFF. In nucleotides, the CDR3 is TGTGCCAGCAGCTACCGGGACAGGGTGATGAACACTGAAGCTTTCTTT.

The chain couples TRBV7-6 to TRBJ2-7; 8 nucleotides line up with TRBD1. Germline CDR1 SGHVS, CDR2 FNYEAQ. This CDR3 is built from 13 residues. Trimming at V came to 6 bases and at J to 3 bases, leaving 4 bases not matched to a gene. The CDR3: CASRSGQGYEQYF. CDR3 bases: TGTGCCAGCAGATCTGGACAGGGCTACGAGCAGTACTTC. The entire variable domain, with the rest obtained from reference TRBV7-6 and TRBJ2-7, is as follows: GAGVSQSPRYKVTKRGQDVALRCDPISGHVSLYWYRQALGQGPEFLTYFNYEAQQDKSGLPNDRFSAERPEGSISTLTIQRTEQRDSAMYRCASRSGQGYEQYFGPGTRLTVT.

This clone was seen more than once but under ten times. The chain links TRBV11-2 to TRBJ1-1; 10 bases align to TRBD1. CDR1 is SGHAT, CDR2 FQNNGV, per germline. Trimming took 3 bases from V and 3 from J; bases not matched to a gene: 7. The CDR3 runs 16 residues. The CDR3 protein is CASSFPTGGIYTEAFF. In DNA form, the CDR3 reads TGTGCCAGCAGCTTTCCGACAGGGGGCATCTACACTGAAGCTTTCTTT.

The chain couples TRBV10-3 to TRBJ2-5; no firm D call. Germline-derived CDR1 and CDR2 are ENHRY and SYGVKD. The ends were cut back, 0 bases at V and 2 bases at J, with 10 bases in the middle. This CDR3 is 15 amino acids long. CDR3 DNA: TGTGCCATCAGTGAGTCAATCCCGACTCAAGAGACCCAGTACTTC. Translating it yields CAISESIPTQETQYF.

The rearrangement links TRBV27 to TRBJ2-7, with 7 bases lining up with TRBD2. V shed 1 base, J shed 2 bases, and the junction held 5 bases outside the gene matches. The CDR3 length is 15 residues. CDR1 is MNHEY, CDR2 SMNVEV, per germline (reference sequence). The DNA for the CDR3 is TGTGCCAGCAGTTTATTTGCTAGCGGAACCTACGAGCAGTACTTC. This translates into CASSLFASGTYEQYF.

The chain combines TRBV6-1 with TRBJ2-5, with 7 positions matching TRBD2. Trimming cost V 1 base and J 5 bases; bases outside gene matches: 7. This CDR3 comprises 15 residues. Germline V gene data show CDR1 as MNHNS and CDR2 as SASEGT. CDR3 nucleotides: TGTGCCAGCAGTGAAGTAGAAGCGGGGAGGGAGACCCAGTACTTC. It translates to CASSEVEAGRETQYF.

The CDR3 spells CASSLSGTGPYEQYF. The DNA for the CDR3 is TGTGCCAGCAGCTTATCCGGGACAGGTCCCTACGAGCAGTACTTC. The chain combines TRBV11-2 with TRBJ2-7; TRBD1 matches at 8 bases. With 2 bases clipped from V and 2 bases from J, the junction kept 5 bases outside the gene matches. The germline CDR1 and CDR2 sequences are SGHAT and FQNNGV. The CDR3 consists of 15 residues.